This paragraph reports one T cell receptor beta chain. Its antigen is not yet known. Base qualities are not provided; no much larger clone lies one nucleotide away. The record originates from a study of T cell changes during pregnancy in multiple sclerosis (dated by TCRdb to the late 2010s). With regard to the full study: The study examined how the T cell repertoire changed over the course of pregnancy in women with multiple sclerosis.

Library preparation employed the immunoSEQ multiplex PCR assay. In TCRdb, the immuneACCESS table is reduced to in-frame sequences with V and J assigned. These tables do not hold every clone; where another copy was compared, an unresolved V gene accounts for under half, and the others remain unexplained. For this sample there are around 27,000 clones; around nine tenths appear just once. 0.65% to 0.9% of the sample rests with the top ten. Measured from the cysteine to the phenylalanine, the CDR3 is 17 residues long. Of the read, only the CDR3 DNA is kept; its 51 bases are in frame from base 1. V loses 3 bases, J loses 3 bases, and the germline ends lie 17 bases apart. CDR1 ENHRY and CDR2 SYGVKD are derived from the germline V gene.

The chain joins TRBV10-3 to TRBJ2-2, with a tentative D gene TRBD1 over 6 matching bases. The receptor's source is a female donor with multiple sclerosis, enrolled in a pregnancy study. This sample comprised CD4+ T cells from peripheral blood mononuclear cells, obtained in the first trimester of pregnancy. In nucleotides, the sequence is TGTGCCATCAGTGATCAGGGGACAAGATCGTACACCGGGGAGCTGTTTTTT. It specifies CAISDQGTRSYTGELFF.